Included here is one T cell receptor beta chain sequence, with context. TCRdb keeps only in-frame clones here, not all; method: immunoSEQ multiplex PCR. The table records a few hundred thousand clones, about 90% of them present only once. This sample is part of a study of blood T cell repertoires in COVID-19. This sequence was found in a woman in her 30s with COVID-19, enrolled during active disease. Specimen: peripheral blood.

DNA of the CDR3: TGTGCCAGTAGCCAACAGGGCTTGGTTTTAAATGAGCAGTTCTTC. The encoded protein is CASSQQGLVLNEQFF. This chain links TRBV19 with TRBJ2-1, with TRBD1 as a possible D gene (6 bases). The CDR3 is made up of 15 amino acids. Germline V gene sequence: CDR1 LNHDA, CDR2 SQIVND (reference sequence). Deletions cut 6 bases from V and 7 bases from J, with 19 bases between.